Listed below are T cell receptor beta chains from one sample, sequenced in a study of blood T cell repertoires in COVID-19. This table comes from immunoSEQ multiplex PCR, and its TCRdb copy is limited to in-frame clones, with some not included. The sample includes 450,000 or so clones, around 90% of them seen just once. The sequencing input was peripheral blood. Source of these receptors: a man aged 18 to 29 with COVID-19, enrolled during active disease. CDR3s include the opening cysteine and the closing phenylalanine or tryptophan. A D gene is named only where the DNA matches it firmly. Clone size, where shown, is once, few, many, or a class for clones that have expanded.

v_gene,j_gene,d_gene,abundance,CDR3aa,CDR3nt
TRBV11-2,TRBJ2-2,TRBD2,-,CASSLNSGTMTGELFF,TGTGCCAGCAGCCTAAATAGCGGGACTATGACCGGGGAGCTGTTTTTT
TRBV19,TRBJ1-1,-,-,CASRFARNTEAFF,TGTGCCAGTAGATTTGCTAGGAACACTGAAGCTTTCTTT
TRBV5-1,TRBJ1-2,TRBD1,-,CASSTRTGGYGYTF,TGCGCCAGCAGCACCCGAACAGGGGGCTATGGCTACACCTTC
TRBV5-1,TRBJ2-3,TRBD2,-,CASSGHLGLTSTDTQYF,TGCGCCAGCAGCGGACATTTGGGACTAACTAGCACAGATACGCAGTATTTT
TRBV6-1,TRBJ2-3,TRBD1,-,CASSAQTGTGGVTQYF,TGTGCCAGCAGTGCACAAACCGGGACAGGGGGCGTTACGCAGTATTTT
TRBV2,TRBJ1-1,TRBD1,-,CASTQRGTGGTEAFF,TGTGCCAGCACCCAACGCGGGACAGGGGGCACTGAAGCTTTCTTT
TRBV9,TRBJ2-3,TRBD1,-,CASSVVGGVTDTQYF,TGTGCCAGCAGCGTAGTAGGGGGCGTGACAGATACGCAGTATTTT
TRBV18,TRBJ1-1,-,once,CASSRDRNTEAFF,TGTGCCAGCTCACGTGATAGAAACACTGAAGCTTTCTTT
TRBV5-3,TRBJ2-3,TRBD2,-,CARSRPGLAGSEEETDTQYF,TGTGCCAGAAGCCGTCCGGGACTAGCGGGGTCCGAGGAGGAAACAGATACGCAGTATTTT
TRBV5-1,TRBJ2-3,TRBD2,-,CASSTGRGGSTDTQYF,TGCGCCAGCAGCACGGGACGGGGGGGCTCCACAGATACGCAGTATTTT
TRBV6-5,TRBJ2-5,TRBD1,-,CASSYSGGVETQYF,TGTGCCAGCAGTTACTCAGGGGGCGTGGAGACCCAGTACTTC
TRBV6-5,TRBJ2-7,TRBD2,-,CASSRNSGSYSEQYF,TGTGCCAGCAGTCGAAATAGCGGGAGCTATTCCGAGCAGTACTTC
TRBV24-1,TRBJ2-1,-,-,CATSDHQHSSYNEQFF,TGTGCCACCAGTGACCACCAACATTCCTCCTACAATGAGCAGTTCTTC
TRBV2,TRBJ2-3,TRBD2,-,CASSDGGGATDTQYF,TGTGCCAGCAGTGATGGCGGGGGGGCAACAGATACGCAGTATTTT
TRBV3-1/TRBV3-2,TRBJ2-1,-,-,CASSQGTEYEQFF,TGTGCCAGCAGCCAAGGGACAGAATATGAGCAGTTCTTC
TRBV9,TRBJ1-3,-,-,CASSATLRGNTIYF,TGTGCCAGCAGCGCCACCCTACGAGGAAACACCATATATTTT
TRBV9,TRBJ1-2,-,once,CASSVGGEANYGYTF,TGTGCCAGCAGCGTAGGTGGAGAAGCTAACTATGGCTACACCTTC
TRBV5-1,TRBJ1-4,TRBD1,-,CASSLRGQGLEEKLFF,TGCGCCAGCAGCTTGCGAGGACAGGGTCTTGAGGAAAAACTGTTTTTT
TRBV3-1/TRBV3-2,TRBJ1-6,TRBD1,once,CASSQEDRGYNSPLHF,TGTGCCAGCAGCCAAGAAGACAGGGGCTATAATTCACCCCTCCACTTT
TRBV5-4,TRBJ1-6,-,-,CASSFVAGYNSPLHF,TGTGCCAGCAGCTTTGTCGCGGGCTATAATTCACCCCTCCACTTT
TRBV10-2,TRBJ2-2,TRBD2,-,CASRIAGPAGGELFF,TGCGCCAGCAGGATAGCGGGCCCGGCGGGCGGGGAGCTGTTTTTT
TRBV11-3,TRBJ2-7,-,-,CASSFDNYEQYF,TGTGCCAGCAGCTTCGACAACTACGAGCAGTACTTC
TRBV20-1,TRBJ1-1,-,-,CSAIGRVEAFF,TGCAGTGCCATTGGCCGGGTTGAAGCTTTCTTT
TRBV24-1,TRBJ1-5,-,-,CATSDSGSYQPQHF,TGTGCCACCAGTGATTCAGGGTCGTATCAGCCCCAGCATTTT
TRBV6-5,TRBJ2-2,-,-,CASSYTNTGELFF,TGTGCCAGCAGTTACACTAACACCGGGGAGCTGTTTTTT